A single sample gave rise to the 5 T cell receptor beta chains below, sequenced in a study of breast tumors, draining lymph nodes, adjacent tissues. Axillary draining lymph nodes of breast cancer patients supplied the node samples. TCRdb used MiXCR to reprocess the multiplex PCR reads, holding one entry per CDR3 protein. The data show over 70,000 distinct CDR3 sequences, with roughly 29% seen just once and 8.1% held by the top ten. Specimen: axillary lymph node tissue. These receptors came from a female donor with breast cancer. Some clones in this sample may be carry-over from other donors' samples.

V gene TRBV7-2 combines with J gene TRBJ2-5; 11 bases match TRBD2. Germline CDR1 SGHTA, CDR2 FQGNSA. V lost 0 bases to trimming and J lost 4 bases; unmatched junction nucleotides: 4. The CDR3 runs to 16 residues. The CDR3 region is CASSLATTSGRETQYF. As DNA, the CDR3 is TGTGCCAGCAGCTTAGCGACCACTAGCGGGAGAGAGACCCAGTACTTC.

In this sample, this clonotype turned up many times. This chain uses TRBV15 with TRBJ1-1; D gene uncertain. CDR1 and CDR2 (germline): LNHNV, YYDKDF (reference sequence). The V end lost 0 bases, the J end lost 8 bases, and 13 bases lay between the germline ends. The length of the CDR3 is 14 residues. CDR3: CATSRDGSLTEAFF. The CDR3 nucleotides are TGTGCCACCAGCAGAGATGGGTCGTTAACCGAAGCTTTCTTT.

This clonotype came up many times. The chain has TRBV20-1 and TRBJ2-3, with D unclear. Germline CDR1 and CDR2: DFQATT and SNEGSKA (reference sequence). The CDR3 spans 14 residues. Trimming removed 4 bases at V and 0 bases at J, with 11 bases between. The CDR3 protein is CSATVGQSTDTQYF. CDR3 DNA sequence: TGCAGTGCTACCGTCGGGCAAAGCACAGATACGCAGTATTTT.

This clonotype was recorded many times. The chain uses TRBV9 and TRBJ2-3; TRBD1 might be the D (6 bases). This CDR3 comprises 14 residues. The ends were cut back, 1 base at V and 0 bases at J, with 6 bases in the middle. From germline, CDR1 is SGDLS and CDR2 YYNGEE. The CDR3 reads CASSVRGSTDTQYF. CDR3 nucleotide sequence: TGTGCCAGCAGCGTAAGGGGGAGCACAGATACGCAGTATTTT.

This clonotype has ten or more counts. CDR3 DNA: TGTGCCAGCAGACGACTAGCGGGAGTGCAAGAGACCCAGTACTTC. Translation gives CASRRLAGVQETQYF. V gene TRBV13 combines with J gene TRBJ2-5; 12 nucleotides line up with TRBD2. Germline values: CDR1 PRHDT, CDR2 FYEKMQ (reference sequence). The J segment lost 2 bases and the V segment lost 6 bases, leaving 4 bases of the junction unmatched. The CDR3 sequence is 15 residues long. The entire variable domain, with the rest obtained from reference TRBV13 and TRBJ2-5, is as follows: AAGVIQSPRHLIKEKRETATLKCYPIPRHDTVYWYQQGPGQDPQFLISFYEKMQSDKGSIPDRFSAQQFSDYHSELNMSSLELGDSALYFCASRRLAGVQETQYFGPGTRLLVL.